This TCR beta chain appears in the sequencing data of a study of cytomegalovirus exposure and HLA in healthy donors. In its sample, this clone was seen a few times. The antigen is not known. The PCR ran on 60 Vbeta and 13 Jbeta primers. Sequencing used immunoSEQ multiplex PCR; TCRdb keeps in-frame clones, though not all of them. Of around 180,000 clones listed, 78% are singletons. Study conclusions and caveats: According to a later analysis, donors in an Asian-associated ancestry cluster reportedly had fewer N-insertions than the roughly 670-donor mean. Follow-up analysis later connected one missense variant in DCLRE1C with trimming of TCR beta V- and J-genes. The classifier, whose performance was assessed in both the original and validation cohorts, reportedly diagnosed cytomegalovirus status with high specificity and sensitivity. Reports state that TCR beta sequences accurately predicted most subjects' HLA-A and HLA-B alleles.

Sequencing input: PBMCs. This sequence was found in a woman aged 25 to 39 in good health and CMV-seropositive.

The CDR3 bases are TGCGCCAGCAGCTCGCGGACAGGAACCCACAATGAGCAGTTCTTC. This sequence encodes CASSSRTGTHNEQFF. This rearrangement joins TRBV5-1 to TRBJ2-1, with 7 bases matching TRBD1. V lost 3 bases, J lost 5 bases, and 8 bases stayed unmatched. The CDR3 has 15 residues. Germline loops: CDR1 SGHRS, CDR2 YFSETQ.